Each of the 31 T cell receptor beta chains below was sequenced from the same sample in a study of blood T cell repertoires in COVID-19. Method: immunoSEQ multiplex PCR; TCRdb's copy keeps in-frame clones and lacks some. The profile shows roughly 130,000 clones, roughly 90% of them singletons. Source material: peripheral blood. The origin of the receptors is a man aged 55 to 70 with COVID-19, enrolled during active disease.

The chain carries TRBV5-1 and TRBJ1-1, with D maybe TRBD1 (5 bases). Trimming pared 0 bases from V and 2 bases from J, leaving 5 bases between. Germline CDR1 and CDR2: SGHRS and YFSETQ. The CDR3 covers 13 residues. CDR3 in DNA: TGCGCCAGCAGCTTGGGGACAAACACTGAAGCTTTCTTT. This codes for CASSLGTNTEAFF.

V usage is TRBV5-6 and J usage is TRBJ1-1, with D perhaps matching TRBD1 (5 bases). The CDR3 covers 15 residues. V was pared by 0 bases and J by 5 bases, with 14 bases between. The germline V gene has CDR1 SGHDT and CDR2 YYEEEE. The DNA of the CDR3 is TGTGCCAGCAGCTTGGCCGGAGGGGAGAGGACTGAAGCTTTCTTT. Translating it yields CASSLAGGERTEAFF.

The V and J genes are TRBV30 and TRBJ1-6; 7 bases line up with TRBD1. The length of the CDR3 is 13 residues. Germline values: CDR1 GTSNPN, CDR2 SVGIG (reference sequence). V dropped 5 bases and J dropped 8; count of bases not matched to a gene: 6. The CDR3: CAWGTVGDSPLHF. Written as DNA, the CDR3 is TGTGCCTGGGGGACAGTTGGTGATTCACCCCTCCACTTT.

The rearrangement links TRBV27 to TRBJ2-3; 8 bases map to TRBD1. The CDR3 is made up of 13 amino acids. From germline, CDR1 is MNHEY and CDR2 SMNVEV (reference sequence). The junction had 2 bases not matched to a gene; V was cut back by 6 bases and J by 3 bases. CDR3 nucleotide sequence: TGTGCCAGCAGGAGGACAGGGACAGATACGCAGTATTTT. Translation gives CASRRTGTDTQYF.

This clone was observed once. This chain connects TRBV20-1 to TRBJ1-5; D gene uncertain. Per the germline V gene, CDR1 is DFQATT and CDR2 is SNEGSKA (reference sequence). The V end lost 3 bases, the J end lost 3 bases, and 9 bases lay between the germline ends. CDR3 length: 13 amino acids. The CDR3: CSASVLFNQPQHF. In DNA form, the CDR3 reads TGCAGTGCTAGTGTACTCTTCAATCAGCCCCAGCATTTT.

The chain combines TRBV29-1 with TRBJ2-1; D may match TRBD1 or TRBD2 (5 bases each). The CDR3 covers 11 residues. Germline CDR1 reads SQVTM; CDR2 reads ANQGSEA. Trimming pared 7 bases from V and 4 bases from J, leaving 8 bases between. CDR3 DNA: TGCAGCGGGGGACGGTACAATGAGCAGTTCTTC. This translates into CSGGRYNEQFF.

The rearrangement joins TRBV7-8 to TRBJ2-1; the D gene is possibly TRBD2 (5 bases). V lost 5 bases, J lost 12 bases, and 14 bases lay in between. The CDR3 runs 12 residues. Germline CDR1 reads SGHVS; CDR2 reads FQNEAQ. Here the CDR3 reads CASSPGGDWQFF. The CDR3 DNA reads TGTGCCAGCAGCCCCGGAGGAGATTGGCAGTTCTTC.

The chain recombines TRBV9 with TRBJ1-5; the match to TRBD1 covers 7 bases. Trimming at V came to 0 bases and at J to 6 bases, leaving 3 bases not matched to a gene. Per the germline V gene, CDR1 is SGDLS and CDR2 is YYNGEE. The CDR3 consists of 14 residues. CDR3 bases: TGTGCCAGCAGCGTAGAGGCAGGGGGTCAGCCCCAGCATTTT. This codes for CASSVEAGGQPQHF.

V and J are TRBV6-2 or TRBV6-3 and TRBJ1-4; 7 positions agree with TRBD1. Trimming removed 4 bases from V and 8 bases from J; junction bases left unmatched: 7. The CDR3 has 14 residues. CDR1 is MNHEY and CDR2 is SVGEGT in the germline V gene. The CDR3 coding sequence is TGTGCCAGCAGTTCGACAGGGTTGGCGGAAAAACTGTTTTTT. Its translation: CASSSTGLAEKLFF.

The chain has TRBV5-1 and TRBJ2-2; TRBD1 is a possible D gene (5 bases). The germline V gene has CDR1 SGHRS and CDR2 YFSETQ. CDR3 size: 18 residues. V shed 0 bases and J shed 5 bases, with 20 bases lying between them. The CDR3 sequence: CASSLDTGSGPDTGELFF. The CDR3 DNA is TGCGCCAGCAGCTTGGATACCGGATCAGGGCCTGATACCGGGGAGCTGTTTTTT.

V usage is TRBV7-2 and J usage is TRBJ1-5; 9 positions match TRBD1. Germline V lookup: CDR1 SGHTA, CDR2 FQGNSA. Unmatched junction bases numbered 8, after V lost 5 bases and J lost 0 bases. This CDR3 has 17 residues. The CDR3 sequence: CASSPQLGQGSNQPQHF. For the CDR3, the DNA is TGTGCCAGCAGCCCTCAGTTGGGACAGGGTAGCAATCAGCCCCAGCATTTT.

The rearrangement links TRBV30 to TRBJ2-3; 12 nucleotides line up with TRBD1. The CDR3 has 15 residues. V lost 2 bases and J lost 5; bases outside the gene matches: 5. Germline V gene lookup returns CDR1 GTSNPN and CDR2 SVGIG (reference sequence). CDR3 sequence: CAWSWDRGHGDTQYF. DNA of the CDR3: TGTGCCTGGAGTTGGGACAGGGGGCATGGAGATACGCAGTATTTT.

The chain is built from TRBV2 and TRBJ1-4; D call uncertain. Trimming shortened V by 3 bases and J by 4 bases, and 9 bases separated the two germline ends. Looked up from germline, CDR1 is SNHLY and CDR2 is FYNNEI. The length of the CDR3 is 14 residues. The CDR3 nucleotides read TGTGCCAGCAGTGAGGGCAGCTATAATGAAAAACTGTTTTTT. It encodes CASSEGSYNEKLFF. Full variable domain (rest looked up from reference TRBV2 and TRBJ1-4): EPEVTQTPSHQVTQMGQEVILRCVPISNHLYFYWYRQILGQKVEFLVSFYNNEISEKSEIFDDQFSVERPDGSNFTLKIRSTKLEDSAMYFCASSEGSYNEKLFFGSGTQLSVL.

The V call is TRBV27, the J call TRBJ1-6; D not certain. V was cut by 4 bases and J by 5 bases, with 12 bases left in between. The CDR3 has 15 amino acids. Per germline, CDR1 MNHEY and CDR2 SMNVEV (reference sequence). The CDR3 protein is CASSSTPRNNSPLHF. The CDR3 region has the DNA TGTGCCAGCAGTTCTACACCGCGGAATAATTCACCCCTCCACTTT.

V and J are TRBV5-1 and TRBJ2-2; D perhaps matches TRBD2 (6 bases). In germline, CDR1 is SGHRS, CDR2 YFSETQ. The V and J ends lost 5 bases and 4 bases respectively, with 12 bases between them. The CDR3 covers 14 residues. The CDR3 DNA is TGCGCCAGCAGGAGGCTAGCGAGCACCGGGGAGCTGTTTTTT. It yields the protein CASRRLASTGELFF.

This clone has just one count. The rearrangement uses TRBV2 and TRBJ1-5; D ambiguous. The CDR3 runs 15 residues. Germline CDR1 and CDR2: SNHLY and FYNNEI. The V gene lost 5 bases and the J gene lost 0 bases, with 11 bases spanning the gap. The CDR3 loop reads CASSLAHYSNQPQHF. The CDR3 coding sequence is TGTGCCAGCAGTTTGGCACATTATAGCAATCAGCCCCAGCATTTT.

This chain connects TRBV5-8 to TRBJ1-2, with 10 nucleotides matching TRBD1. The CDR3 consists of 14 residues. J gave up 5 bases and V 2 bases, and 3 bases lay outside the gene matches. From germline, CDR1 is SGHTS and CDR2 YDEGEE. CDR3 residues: CASSFRDRGYGYTF. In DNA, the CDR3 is TGTGCCAGCAGCTTCCGGGACAGGGGATATGGCTACACCTTC.

The CDR3, as DNA: TGTGCCGGGGGGGCCAGCTATGGCTACACCTTC. It is translated as CAGGASYGYTF. This sequence joins TRBV6-5 and TRBJ1-2; D is possibly TRBD1 (6 bases). Germline V CDR1 and CDR2: MNHEY, SVGAGI. The CDR3 is 11 residues long. V was trimmed by 11 bases and J by 4 bases, leaving 11 bases between them.

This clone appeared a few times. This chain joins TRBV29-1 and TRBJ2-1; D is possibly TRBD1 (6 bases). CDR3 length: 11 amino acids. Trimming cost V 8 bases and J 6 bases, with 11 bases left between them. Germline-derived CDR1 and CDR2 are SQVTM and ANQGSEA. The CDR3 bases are TGCAGCCCACTACAGGGCAATGAGCAGTTCTTC. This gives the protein CSPLQGNEQFF.

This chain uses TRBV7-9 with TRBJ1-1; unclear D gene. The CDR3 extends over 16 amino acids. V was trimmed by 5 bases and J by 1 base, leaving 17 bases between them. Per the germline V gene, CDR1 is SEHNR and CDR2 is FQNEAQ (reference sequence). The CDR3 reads CASSLSRRAGNTEAFF. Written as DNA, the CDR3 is TGTGCCAGCAGCCTATCCAGGAGGGCTGGGAACACTGAAGCTTTCTTT.

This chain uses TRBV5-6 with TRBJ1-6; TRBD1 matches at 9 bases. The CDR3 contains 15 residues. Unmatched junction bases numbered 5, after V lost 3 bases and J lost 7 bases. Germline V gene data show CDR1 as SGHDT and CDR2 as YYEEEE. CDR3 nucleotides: TGTGCCAGCAGCTGGACAGGGGTCCTGAATTCACCCCTCCACTTT. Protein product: CASSWTGVLNSPLHF.

The CDR3 nucleotides read TGTGCCAGCAGTGAATGGACTAGCGGTTTCTACGAGCAGTACTTC. This sequence encodes CASSEWTSGFYEQYF. The chain is built from TRBV6-1 and TRBJ2-7; TRBD2 agrees at 10 bases. Trimming cost V 2 bases and J 3 bases; bases outside gene matches: 4. The CDR3 sequence is 15 residues long. Per germline, CDR1 MNHNS and CDR2 SASEGT.

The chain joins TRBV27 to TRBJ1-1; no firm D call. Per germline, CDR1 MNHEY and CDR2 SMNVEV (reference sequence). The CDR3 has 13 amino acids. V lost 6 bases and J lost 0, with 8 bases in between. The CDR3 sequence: CASRLTMNTEAFF. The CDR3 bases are TGTGCCAGCAGGCTAACTATGAACACTGAAGCTTTCTTT.

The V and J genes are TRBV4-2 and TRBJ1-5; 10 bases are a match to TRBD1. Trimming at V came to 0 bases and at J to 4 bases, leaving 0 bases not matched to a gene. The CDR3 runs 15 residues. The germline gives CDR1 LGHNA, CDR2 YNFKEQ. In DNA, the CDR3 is TGTGCCAGCAGCCAAGAGGACAGGGGGAATCAGCCCCAGCATTTT. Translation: CASSQEDRGNQPQHF.

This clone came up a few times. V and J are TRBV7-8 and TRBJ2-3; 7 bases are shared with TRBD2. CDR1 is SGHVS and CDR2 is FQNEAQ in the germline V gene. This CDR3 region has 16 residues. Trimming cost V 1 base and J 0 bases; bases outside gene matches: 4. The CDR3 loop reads CASSLVSGLSTDTQYF. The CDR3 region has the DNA TGTGCCAGCAGCTTAGTGTCGGGACTAAGCACAGATACGCAGTATTTT.

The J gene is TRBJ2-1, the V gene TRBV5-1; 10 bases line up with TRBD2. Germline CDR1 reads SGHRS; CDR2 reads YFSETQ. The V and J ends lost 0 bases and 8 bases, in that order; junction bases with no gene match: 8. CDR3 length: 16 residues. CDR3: CASSLGPASGSDEQFF. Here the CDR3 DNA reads TGCGCCAGCAGCTTGGGTCCGGCTAGCGGGAGTGATGAGCAGTTCTTC.

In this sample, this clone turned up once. CDR3 in amino acids: CASSVGQTLNTEAFF. The CDR3, as DNA: TGCGCCAGCAGCGTCGGACAGACCCTGAACACTGAAGCTTTCTTT. V gene TRBV5-1 combines with J gene TRBJ1-1, with a tentative D call TRBD1 (6 bases). V lost 4 bases, J lost 0 bases, and 13 bases lay in between. Germline V gene sequence: CDR1 SGHRS, CDR2 YFSETQ. The CDR3 sequence is 15 residues long.

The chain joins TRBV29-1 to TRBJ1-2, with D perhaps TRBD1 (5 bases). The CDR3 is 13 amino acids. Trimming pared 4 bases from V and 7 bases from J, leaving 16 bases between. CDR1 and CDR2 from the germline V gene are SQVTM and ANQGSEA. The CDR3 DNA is TGCAGCGTTGCCGAGTTGGGGCTGGGTGGCTACACCTTC. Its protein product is CSVAELGLGGYTF. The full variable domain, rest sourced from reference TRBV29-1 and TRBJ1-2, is SAVISQKPSRDICQRGTSLTIQCQVDSQVTMMFWYRQQPGQSLTLIATANQGSEATYESGFVIDKFPISRPNLTFSTLTVSNMSPEDSSIYLCSVAELGLGGYTFGSGTRLTVV.

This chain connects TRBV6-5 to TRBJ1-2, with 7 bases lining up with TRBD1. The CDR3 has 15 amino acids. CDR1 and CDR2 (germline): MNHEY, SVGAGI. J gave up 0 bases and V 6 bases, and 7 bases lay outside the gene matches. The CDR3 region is CASRGSGTANYGYTF. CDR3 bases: TGTGCCAGCAGGGGATCCGGGACAGCTAACTATGGCTACACCTTC.

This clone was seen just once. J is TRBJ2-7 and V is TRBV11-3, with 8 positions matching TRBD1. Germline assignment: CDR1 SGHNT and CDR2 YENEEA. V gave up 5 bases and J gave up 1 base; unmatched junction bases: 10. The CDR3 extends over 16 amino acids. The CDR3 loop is CASSRPRDRRSYEQYF. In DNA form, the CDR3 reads TGTGCCAGCAGCCGCCCCCGGGACAGGCGATCCTACGAGCAGTACTTC. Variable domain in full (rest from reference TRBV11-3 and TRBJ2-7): EAGVVQSPRYKIIEKKQPVAFWCNPISGHNTLYWYLQNLGQGPELLIRYENEEAVDDSQLPKDRFSAERLKGVDSTLKIQPAELGDSAVYLCASSRPRDRRSYEQYFGPGTRLTVT.

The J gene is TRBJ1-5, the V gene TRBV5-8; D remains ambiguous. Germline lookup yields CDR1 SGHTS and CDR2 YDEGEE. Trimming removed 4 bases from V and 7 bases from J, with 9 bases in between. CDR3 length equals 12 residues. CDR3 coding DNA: TGTGCCAGCAGCGTCAAGAGACAGCCCCAGCATTTT. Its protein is CASSVKRQPQHF.